This note documents a single T cell receptor beta chain sequence. Its antigen has not been determined. Per-nucleotide qualities are absent, and no much larger clonotype sits a single base away. The immunoSEQ Assay, a bias-controlled multiplex PCR, was used to amplify TCRbeta CDR3 regions from genomic DNA. The study's own analysis went as follows. Nucleated cell counts per sample were estimated from amplification of reference gene primers within the assay. Sequence reads were collapsed and filtered to measure the absolute abundance of every unique TCRbeta CDR3 rearrangement. For each sample, productive Simpson clonality was calculated as the square root of Simpson's diversity index across productive rearrangements. The table comes from immuneACCESS by way of TCRdb, which keeps in-frame sequences with V and J called. Part of the clones is missing from these tables; in studies checked, under half for an unresolved V gene and the rest for unknown reasons. That table is the source of V, J and clone size, and D and trimming were worked out from the DNA. The sample yields 300,000 to 350,000 clones; 75% to 95% were counted once. Together, the top ten hold roughly 7.3% of the sample.

The data belong to a study of blood T cell repertoires in COVID-19 (dated by TCRdb to 2019 to 2021). Regarding the study in general: Samples from collaborators originated in the United States, Italy and Spain and spanned both the acute and convalescent phases of COVID-19. The prospective study material was composed of cDNA or gDNA derived from T cells, B-cell-depleted T cells, or PBMCs. Subjects who had been exposed to COVID-19, were actively infected with it, or had recovered from it provided the deeply sampled blood TCRbeta repertoires that made up the dataset. A freely available public database, intended as a resource for researchers studying the immune response to SARS-CoV-2, is where the repertoires were released. The samples were drawn from the first 160 participants of the ongoing ImmuneRACE study and from 1,254 subjects provided by 6 global collaborators. Sample metadata almost always included a de-identified subject ID, COVID-19 status, age in years and sex. HLA class I and class II types, where available, came from metadata supplied by the sample provider rather than from assay-based typing. Overall results and qualifications from the work: How much clinical and demographic metadata was included differed by source and by participant, and the metadata was provided uncurated.

One collaborating source in Seattle enrolled patients during active infection and followed them longitudinally through the course of disease. Collaborating institutions collected whole blood in K2EDTA tubes following their own protocols. Collaborator samples were shipped for TCRbeta analysis as frozen whole blood, isolated PBMCs, or DNA extracted from either sample type. As encoded in the germline V gene, CDR1 is MNHEY while CDR2 is SVGEGT. From cysteine to phenylalanine, the CDR3 is 15 amino acids long. Solely the CDR3 DNA is kept, with 45 bases framed from the first base. Trimming accounts for 0 bases at V and 7 bases at J, while the number of junction bases matched to no gene is 5.

This TCR came from a woman younger than 45 with COVID-19, enrolled during active disease. Input material: peripheral blood. This receptor chain uses TRBV6-2 or TRBV6-3 and TRBJ2-1, and TRBD2 matches 8 of the central bases. CDR3 sequence: CASSYSGTRGNEQFF. The DNA sequence follows: TGTGCCAGCAGTTACTCCGGGACTAGAGGTAATGAGCAGTTCTTC.